Listed here is a single T cell receptor (beta chain). Original processing methods: Reference gene primer amplification yielded estimated nucleated cell counts. Using immunoSEQ multiplex PCR, the repertoire was profiled, and TCRdb retains in-frame clones only, with some absent. V and J calls plus clone size are reproduced from that table; the DNA served to infer D and trimming. The sample gives 350,000 to 500,000 clones, 70% to 90% of which show up once; roughly 0.84% is in the top ten. The data derive from a study of blood T cell repertoires in COVID-19. Whole-study context: Specimens from acute and convalescent COVID-19 originated in the United States, Italy and Spain. The analysed material was cDNA or gDNA that came from T cells, B-cell-depleted T cells, or PBMCs.

Sequenced sample: peripheral blood. The clonotype originates from a man aged 18-30 years with COVID-19, enrolled during active disease.

CDR3 region: CASSLAGASAHEQYF. In DNA form, the CDR3 reads TGTGCCAGCAGCTTAGCGGGGGCTAGTGCCCACGAGCAGTACTTC. The chain couples TRBV7-6 to TRBJ2-7; D is possibly TRBD1 (6 bases). Trimming removed 0 bases at V and 5 bases at J, with 14 bases between. Per the germline V gene, CDR1 is SGHVS and CDR2 is FNYEAQ. This CDR3 spans 15 amino acids.